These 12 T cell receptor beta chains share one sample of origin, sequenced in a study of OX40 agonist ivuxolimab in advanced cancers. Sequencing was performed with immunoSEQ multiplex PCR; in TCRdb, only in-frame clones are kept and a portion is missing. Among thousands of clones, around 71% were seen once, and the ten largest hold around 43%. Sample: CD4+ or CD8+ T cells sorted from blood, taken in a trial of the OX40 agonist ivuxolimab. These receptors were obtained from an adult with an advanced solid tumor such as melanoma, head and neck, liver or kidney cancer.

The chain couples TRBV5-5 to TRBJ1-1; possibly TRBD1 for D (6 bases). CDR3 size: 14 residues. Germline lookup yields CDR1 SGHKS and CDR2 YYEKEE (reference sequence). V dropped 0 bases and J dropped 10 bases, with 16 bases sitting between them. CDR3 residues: CASSLGTDLRRAFF. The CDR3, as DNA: TGTGCCAGCAGCTTGGGGACAGACCTTAGAAGAGCTTTCTTT.

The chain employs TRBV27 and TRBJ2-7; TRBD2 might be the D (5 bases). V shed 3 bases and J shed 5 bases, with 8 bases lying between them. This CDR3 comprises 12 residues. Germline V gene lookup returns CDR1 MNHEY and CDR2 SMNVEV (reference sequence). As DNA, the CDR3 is TGTGCCAGCAGTTTCTCGGGGAACGAGCAGTACTTC. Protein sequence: CASSFSGNEQYF.

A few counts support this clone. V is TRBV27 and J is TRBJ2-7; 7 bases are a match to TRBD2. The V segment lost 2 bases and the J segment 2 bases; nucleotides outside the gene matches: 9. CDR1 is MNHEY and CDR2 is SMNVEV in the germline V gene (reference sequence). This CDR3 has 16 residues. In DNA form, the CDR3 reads TGTGCCAGCAGTTTAATGATTGGGAGGGCCCCCTACGAGCAGTACTTC. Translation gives CASSLMIGRAPYEQYF.

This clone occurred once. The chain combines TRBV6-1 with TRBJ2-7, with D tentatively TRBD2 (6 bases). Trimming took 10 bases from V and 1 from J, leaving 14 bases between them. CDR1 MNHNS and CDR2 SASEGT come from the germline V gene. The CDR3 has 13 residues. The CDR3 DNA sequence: TGTGCCACCCAGACGGGGACTTCCTACGAGCAGTACTTC. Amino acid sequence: CATQTGTSYEQYF.

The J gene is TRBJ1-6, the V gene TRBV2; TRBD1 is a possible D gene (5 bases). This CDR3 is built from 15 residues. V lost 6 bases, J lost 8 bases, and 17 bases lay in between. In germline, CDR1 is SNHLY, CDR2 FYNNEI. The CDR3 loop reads CASSLEGLPDSPLHF. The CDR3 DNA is TGTGCCAGCAGCTTAGAGGGGCTGCCCGATTCACCCCTCCACTTT.

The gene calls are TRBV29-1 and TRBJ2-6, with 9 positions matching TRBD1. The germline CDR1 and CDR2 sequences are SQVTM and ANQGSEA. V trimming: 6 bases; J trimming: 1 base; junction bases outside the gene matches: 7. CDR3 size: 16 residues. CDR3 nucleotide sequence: TGCAGCGTCGAAACAGGGGGCGCATCTGGGGCCAACGTCCTGACTTTC. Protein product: CSVETGGASGANVLTF.

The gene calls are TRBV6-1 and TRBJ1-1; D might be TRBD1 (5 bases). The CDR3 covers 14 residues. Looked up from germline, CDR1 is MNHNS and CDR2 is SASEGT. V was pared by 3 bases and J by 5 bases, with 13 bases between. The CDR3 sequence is CASSEPTGGTEAFF. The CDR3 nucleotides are TGTGCCAGCAGTGAGCCCACCGGGGGAACTGAAGCTTTCTTT.

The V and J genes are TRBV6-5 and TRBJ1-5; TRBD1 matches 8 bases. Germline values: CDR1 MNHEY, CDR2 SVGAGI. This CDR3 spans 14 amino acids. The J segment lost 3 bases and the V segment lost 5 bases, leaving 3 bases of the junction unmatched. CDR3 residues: CASSAGGPNQPQHF. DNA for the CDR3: TGTGCCAGCAGTGCAGGGGGCCCCAATCAGCCCCAGCATTTT.

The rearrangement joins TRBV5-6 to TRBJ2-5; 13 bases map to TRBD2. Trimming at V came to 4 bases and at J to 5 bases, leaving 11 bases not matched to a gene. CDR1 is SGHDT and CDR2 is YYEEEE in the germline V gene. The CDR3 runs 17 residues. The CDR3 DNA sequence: TGTGCCAGCAGCGGTTGGACTAGCGGGAGCCGACGGGAGACCCAGTACTTC. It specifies CASSGWTSGSRRETQYF.

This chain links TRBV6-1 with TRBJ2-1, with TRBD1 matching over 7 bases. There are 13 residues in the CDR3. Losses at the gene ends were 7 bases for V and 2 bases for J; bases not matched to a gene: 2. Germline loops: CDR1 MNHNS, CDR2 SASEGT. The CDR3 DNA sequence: TGTGCCAGCACGGACAGGACCTACAATGAGCAGTTCTTC. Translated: CASTDRTYNEQFF.

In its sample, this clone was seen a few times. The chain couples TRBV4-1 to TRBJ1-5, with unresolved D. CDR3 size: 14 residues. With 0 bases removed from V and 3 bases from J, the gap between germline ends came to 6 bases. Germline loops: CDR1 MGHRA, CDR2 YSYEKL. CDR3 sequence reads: CASSQEGYNQPQHF. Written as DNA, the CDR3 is TGCGCCAGCAGCCAAGAAGGGTACAATCAGCCCCAGCATTTT.

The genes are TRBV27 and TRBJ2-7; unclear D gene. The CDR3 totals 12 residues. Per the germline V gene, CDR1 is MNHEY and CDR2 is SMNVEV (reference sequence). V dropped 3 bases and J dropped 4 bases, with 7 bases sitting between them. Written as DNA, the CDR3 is TGTGCCAGCAGTTTCGAGGTATACGAGCAGTACTTC. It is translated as CASSFEVYEQYF.